This T cell receptor beta chain stems from a study of cytomegalovirus exposure and HLA in healthy donors. Profiling relied on immunoSEQ multiplex PCR, and the TCRdb table lists in-frame clones only, not all of them. In the table there are over 200,000 clones, about 91% of which are singletons. Of note for this clone: No antigen is known for it.

A roughly 120-subject validation cohort, separate from the roughly 670-subject first cohort, supplied the donors. The study's findings and limits: It was 150 to 200 TCR beta chains that were listed as cytomegalovirus-associated.

The CDR3 extends over 15 amino acids. Germline CDR1 is SGDLS and CDR2 is YYNGEE. V was clipped by 2 bases and J by 2 bases; unmatched bases: 5. The chain joins TRBV9 to TRBJ2-7; TRBD2 matches at 9 bases. The TCR sequence derives from a woman under 30 in good health and CMV-seronegative. Source material: PBMCs. CDR3 residues: CASSVGSGRPYEQYF. The CDR3 DNA reads as TGTGCCAGCAGCGTTGGTAGCGGGAGACCCTACGAGCAGTACTTC.